The source of this T cell receptor (beta chain) is a study of T-cell memory formation after mild COVID-19. Overall study: TCR clustering was largely donor specific.

This clonotype was picked up many times. TCR alpha and TCR beta cDNA libraries carrying sample barcodes and UMIs came from 5'RACE with constant-segment primers. In TCRdb, the 5' RACE reads were re-called with MiXCR into one record per CDR3 protein. The sample consists of roughly 450,000 distinct CDR3 sequences, 15% to 20% of them appearing once. The CDR3 totals 18 residues. After removal of 1 base from V and 8 bases from J, the junction contained 12 bases not matched to a gene. The chain joins TRBV12-3 or TRBV12-4 to TRBJ2-1; 12 bases map to TRBD1. The source of this sequence is an adult woman who had mild COVID-19 (a few samples of this study predate the infection). Cell type and time point are not known. Sample: PBMCs or a T cell subset sorted from them (not recorded which). CDR3 DNA sequence: TGTGCCAGCAGTTTAGGAGCATGGGGACAGGGGGCGAACGATGAGCAGTTCTTC. Translation gives CASSLGAWGQGANDEQFF.